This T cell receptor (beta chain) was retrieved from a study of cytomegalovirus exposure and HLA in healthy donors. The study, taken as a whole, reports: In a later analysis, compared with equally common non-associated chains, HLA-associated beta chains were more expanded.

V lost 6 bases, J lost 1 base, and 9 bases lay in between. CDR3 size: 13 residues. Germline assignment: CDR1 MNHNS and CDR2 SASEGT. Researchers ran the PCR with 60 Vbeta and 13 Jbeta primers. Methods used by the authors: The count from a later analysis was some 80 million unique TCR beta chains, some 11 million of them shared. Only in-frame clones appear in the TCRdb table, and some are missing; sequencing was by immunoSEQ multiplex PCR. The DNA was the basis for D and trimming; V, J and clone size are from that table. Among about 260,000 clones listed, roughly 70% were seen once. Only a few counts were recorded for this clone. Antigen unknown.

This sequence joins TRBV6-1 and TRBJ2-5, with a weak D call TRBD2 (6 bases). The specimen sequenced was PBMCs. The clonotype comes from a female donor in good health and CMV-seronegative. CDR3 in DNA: TGTGCCAGCAGGCGGACTATCCAAGAGACCCAGTACTTC. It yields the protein CASRRTIQETQYF.